This record covers a single T cell receptor beta chain. Its antigen is still unknown. V was pared by 3 bases and J by 7 bases, with 15 bases of the junction left unmatched. Germline V gives CDR1 DFQATT, CDR2 SNEGSKA (reference sequence). The CDR3 is 15 amino acids. Time point meaning: persistent/refractory GD, antithyroid drugs over 5 years with positive TRAb. Isolated PBMC RNA provided the starting material for the TCR library. Relying on iRepertoire HTBI primers and Arm-PCR of CDR3 regions, the team built TCR beta libraries. MiXCR, run by TCRdb on the multiplex PCR reads, gives a single entry per CDR3 protein. The table includes a few hundred thousand distinct CDR3 sequences, 23% detected once. This specimen belongs to a study of regulatory T cells in long-lasting Graves disease. Whole-study results and caveats: Repertoires from persistent disease leaned toward TRBV28, TRBJ1-2 and TRBJ2-5. Exclusively peripheral blood, rather than thyroid tissue, was studied. Fewer public clonotypes were shared by new patients (roughly 910) than by persistent patients (2,741).

The sequenced sample was peripheral blood mononuclear cells (PBMCs), obtained when the disease was refractory, from a patient treated with antithyroid drugs. The clonotype comes from a woman in her thirties or forties with Graves disease. The chain couples TRBV20-1 to TRBJ2-7; 7 bases match TRBD1. The CDR3 DNA is TGCAGTGCTAGCCAAATAACAGGGGAGTTGGGAGAGCAGTACTTC. This encodes CSASQITGELGEQYF.